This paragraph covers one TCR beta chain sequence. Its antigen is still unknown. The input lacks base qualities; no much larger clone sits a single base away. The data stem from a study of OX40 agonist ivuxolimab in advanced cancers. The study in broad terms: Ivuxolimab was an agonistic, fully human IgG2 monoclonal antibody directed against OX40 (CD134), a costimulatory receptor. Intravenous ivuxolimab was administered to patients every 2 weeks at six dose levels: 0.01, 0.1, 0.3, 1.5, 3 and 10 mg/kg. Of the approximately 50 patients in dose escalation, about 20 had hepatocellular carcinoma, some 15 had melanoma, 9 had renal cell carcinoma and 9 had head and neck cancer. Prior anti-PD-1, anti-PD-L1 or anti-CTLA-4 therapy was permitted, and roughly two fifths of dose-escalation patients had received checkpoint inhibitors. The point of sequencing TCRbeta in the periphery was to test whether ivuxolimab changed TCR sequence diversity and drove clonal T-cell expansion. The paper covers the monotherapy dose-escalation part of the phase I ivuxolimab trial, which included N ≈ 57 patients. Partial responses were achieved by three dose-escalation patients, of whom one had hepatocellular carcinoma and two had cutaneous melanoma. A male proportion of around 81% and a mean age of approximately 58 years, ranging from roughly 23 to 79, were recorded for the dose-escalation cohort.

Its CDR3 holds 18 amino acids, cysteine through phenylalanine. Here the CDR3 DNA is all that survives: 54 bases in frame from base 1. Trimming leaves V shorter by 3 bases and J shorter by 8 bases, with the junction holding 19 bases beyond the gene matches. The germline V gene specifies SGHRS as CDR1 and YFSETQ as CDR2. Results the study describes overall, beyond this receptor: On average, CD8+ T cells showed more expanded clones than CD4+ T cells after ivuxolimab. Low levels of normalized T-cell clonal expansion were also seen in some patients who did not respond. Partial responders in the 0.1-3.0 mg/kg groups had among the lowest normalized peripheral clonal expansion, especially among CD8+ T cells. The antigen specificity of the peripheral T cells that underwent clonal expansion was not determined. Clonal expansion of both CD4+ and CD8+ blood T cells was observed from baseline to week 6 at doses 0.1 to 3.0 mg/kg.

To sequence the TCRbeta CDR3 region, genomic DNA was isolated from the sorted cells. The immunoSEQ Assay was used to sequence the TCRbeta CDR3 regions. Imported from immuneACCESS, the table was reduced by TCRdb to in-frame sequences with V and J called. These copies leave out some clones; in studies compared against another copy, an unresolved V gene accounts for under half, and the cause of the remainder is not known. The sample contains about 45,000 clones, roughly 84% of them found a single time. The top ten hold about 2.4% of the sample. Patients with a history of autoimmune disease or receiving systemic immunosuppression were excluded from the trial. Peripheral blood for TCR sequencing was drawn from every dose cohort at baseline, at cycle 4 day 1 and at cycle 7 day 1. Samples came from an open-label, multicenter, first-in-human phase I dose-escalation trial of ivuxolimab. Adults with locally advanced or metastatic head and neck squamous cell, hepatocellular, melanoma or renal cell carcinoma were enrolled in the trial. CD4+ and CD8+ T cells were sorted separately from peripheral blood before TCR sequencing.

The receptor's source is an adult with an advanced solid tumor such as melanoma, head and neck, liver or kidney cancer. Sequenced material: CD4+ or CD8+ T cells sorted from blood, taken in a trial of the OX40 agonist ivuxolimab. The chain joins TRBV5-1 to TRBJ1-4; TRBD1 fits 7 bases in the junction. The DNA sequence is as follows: TGCGCCAGCAGCTGGGTAGGCACAGGGGCCACCTTCGGAGAAAAACTGTTTTTT. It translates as CASSWVGTGATFGEKLFF.